Below are 19 T cell receptor beta chains sequenced from a single sample in a study of shared clonotypes between healthy human individuals. TCRdb's copy holds only in-frame clones and misses some; the assay was immunoSEQ multiplex PCR. The profile covers more than 900,000 clones, with roughly 74% appearing a single time and roughly 0.62% taken by the ten largest. Sequencing was performed on memory CD4+ T cells from PBMCs. The subset denotes: CD45RA-negative fraction. The origin of the receptors is a man between 18 and 29 years old in good health. Some clones in this sample may be carry-over from other donors' samples.

The chain links TRBV7-6 to TRBJ1-1, with D possibly matching TRBD1 (6 bases). The CDR3 spans 14 residues. Per germline, CDR1 SGHVS and CDR2 FNYEAQ. V shed 4 bases and J shed 3 bases, with 12 bases lying between them. The CDR3 bases are TGTGCCAGCAGCTCCCTGAGGGGGTACACTGAAGCTTTCTTT. It yields the protein CASSSLRGYTEAFF.

As regards this clone: Its ends do not fully match the called genes, so a read error is possible. V gene TRBV4-1 combines with J gene TRBJ1-2; 10 bases agree with TRBD1. In germline, CDR1 is MGHRA, CDR2 YSYEKL. The CDR3 loop spans 12 amino acids. CDR3 protein: CASSPPGGTGAF. In nucleotides, the CDR3 is TGCGCCAGCAGCCCGCCGGGGGGGACAGGGGCCTTC.

The chain has TRBV5-4 and TRBJ2-1; 9 bases match TRBD2. Per germline, CDR1 SGHNT and CDR2 YYREEE (reference sequence). V shed 0 bases and J 5 bases; nucleotides not matched to a gene: 6. The CDR3 has 16 amino acids. The CDR3, as DNA: TGTGCCAGCAGCTTGGAGGGGCTAGCGGGGAACAATGAGCAGTTCTTC. Encoded protein: CASSLEGLAGNNEQFF.

The chain has TRBV29-1 and TRBJ2-3; perhaps TRBD2 as D (5 bases). The germline V gene has CDR1 SQVTM and CDR2 ANQGSEA. This CDR3 is built from 12 residues. Trimming took 7 bases from V and 0 from J, leaving 8 bases between them. For the CDR3, the DNA is TGCAGCGCCGGGGTGAGCACAGATACGCAGTATTTT. Its translation: CSAGVSTDTQYF.

This chain connects TRBV29-1 to TRBJ2-1; TRBD2 matches 11 bases. CDR3 length: 17 amino acids. Trimming cost V 6 bases and J 6 bases; bases outside gene matches: 16. Germline loops: CDR1 SQVTM, CDR2 ANQGSEA. Written as DNA, the CDR3 is TGCAGCGTGGCCGGGACATATGGACTAGCGGGTTTCAATGAGCAGTTCTTC. It yields the protein CSVAGTYGLAGFNEQFF.

The chain combines TRBV5-4 with TRBJ1-2; unclear D gene. Germline lookup yields CDR1 SGHNT and CDR2 YYREEE (reference sequence). The CDR3 contains 13 residues. V was pared by 4 bases and J by 6 bases, with 13 bases between. Here the CDR3 reads CASSRTPGDGYTF. DNA for the CDR3: TGTGCCAGCAGCCGGACTCCTGGGGATGGCTACACCTTC.

This chain uses TRBV27 with TRBJ2-7; 7 bases map to TRBD2. Trimming at V came to 0 bases and at J to 5 bases, leaving 16 bases not matched to a gene. Germline V gene data show CDR1 as MNHEY and CDR2 as SMNVEV (reference sequence). This CDR3 is built from 18 residues. The CDR3 DNA follows: TGTGCCAGCAGTTTATCTCCGCTAGCGGTTCTCAAAGCCCACGAGCAGTACTTC. Amino acids: CASSLSPLAVLKAHEQYF.

V and J are TRBV9 and TRBJ2-1, with D tentatively TRBD2 (6 bases). Trimming cost V 1 base and J 9 bases, with 17 bases left between them. The CDR3 runs to 15 residues. Germline loops: CDR1 SGDLS, CDR2 YYNGEE. This CDR3 is CASSVPAGMGGEQFF. The CDR3 nucleotides are TGTGCCAGCAGCGTACCGGCCGGGATGGGAGGTGAGCAGTTCTTC.

The chain combines TRBV21-1 with TRBJ2-1; the table's D call of TRBD2 was not tested on the DNA. TRBV21-1 is a recognized pseudogene. The CDR3 loop spans 18 amino acids. The CDR3 region is CASSIGCRGTSGNNEQFF. CDR3 nucleotides: TGTGCCAGCAGCATTGGGTGTCGAGGAACTAGCGGGAACAATGAGCAGTTCTTC.

About this clone itself: Other DNA sequences from this sample encode an identical CDR3 as well. The chain recombines TRBV15 with TRBJ2-7; D is possibly TRBD1 (6 bases). The CDR3 is 14 amino acids. Looked up from germline, CDR1 is LNHNV and CDR2 is YYDKDF (reference sequence). The V gene lost 0 bases and the J gene lost 1 base, with 7 bases spanning the gap. CDR3 nucleotide sequence: TGTGCCACCAGCAGAGAACAGGGATCCTACGAGCAGTACTTC. Translation: CATSREQGSYEQYF.

This chain joins TRBV18 and TRBJ1-1; possibly TRBD1 for D (6 bases). The germline CDR1 and CDR2 sequences are KGHSH and LQKENI. The CDR3 spans 15 residues. Trimming left V 2 bases short and J 3 bases short, with 13 bases between. CDR3 DNA sequence: TGTGCCAGCTCACCAAGGGCAGGGGCGGACACTGAAGCTTTCTTT. This translates into CASSPRAGADTEAFF.

CDR3 amino acids: CASSNRGGTEAFF. In DNA form, the CDR3 reads TGTGCCAGTAGTAACAGGGGAGGGACTGAAGCTTTCTTT. This chain connects TRBV19 to TRBJ1-1, with 7 bases identical to TRBD1. The CDR3 covers 13 residues. Germline loops: CDR1 LNHDA, CDR2 SQIVND (reference sequence). Losses at the gene ends were 4 bases for V and 5 bases for J; bases not matched to a gene: 4.

The chain recombines TRBV18 with TRBJ2-1; 8 nucleotides align to TRBD2. Germline CDR1 and CDR2: KGHSH and LQKENI. With 3 bases clipped from V and 3 bases from J, the junction kept 7 bases outside the gene matches. This CDR3 spans 16 amino acids. The CDR3 here is CASSPKGREDYNEQFF. The CDR3 region has the DNA TGTGCCAGCTCACCTAAGGGGCGGGAGGACTACAATGAGCAGTTCTTC.

In this sample, this clone turned up a few times. A read error may account for a junction end that differs from germline. The chain has TRBV6-6 and TRBJ2-7; TRBD1 aligns across 9 bases. Germline V gene data show CDR1 as MNHNY and CDR2 as SVGAGI (reference sequence). This CDR3 contains 15 residues. DNA for the CDR3: TGTGCCAGCAGTTACCATACCGGGACAGGGTACGGGCAGTACTTC. Its translation is CASSYHTGTGYGQYF.

The chain is built from TRBV18 and TRBJ1-1, with a possible D match to TRBD1 (5 bases). Germline CDR1 and CDR2: KGHSH and LQKENI. The CDR3 extends over 15 amino acids. Trimming took 3 bases from V and 1 from J, leaving 12 bases between them. The CDR3 here is CASSPRTPTNTEAFF. The CDR3 nucleotides are TGTGCCAGCTCACCGAGGACACCCACGAACACTGAAGCTTTCTTT.

This clone was observed once. The rearrangement joins TRBV7-9 to TRBJ2-3, with 7 bases fitting TRBD2. The germline CDR1 and CDR2 sequences are SEHNR and FQNEAQ (reference sequence). V lost 4 bases and J lost 6; bases outside the gene matches: 16. This CDR3 comprises 17 residues. The CDR3: CASSSPGSGNLVDTQYF. The CDR3 nucleotides read TGTGCCAGCAGCTCCCCGGGGAGCGGGAACCTAGTGGATACGCAGTATTTT.

This clone was recorded a few times. This chain links TRBV6-1 with TRBJ2-1; D uncertain. The germline CDR1 and CDR2 sequences are MNHNS and SASEGT. CDR3 length: 13 residues. V was clipped by 3 bases and J by 9 bases, with 12 bases between them. CDR3 bases: TGTGCCAGCAGTGAGACCCCTGGCGGTGAGCAGTTCTTC. It yields the protein CASSETPGGEQFF.

The table lists this clone with a few counts. V is TRBV7-8 and J is TRBJ2-7, with 8 bases identical to TRBD1. CDR3 length: 15 residues. Germline CDR1 and CDR2: SGHVS and FQNEAQ. Losses at the gene ends were 5 bases for V and 6 bases for J; bases not matched to a gene: 12. The CDR3 loop reads CASSPFQGALGEQYF. CDR3 in DNA: TGTGCCAGCAGCCCATTTCAGGGGGCCCTGGGCGAGCAGTACTTC.

Worth noting for this clone: This sample also contains other DNA sequences that code for the same CDR3. The J gene is TRBJ1-5, the V gene TRBV19; 8 bases match TRBD1. V was pared by 3 bases and J by 6 bases, with 4 bases of the junction left unmatched. Germline V gene lookup returns CDR1 LNHDA and CDR2 SQIVND (reference sequence). This CDR3 has 14 amino acids. CDR3 region: CASSMRGTGQPQHF. CDR3 DNA: TGTGCCAGTAGTATGAGAGGGACAGGTCAGCCCCAGCATTTT.